This T cell receptor (beta chain) was documented in a study of blood T cell repertoires in COVID-19 (dated by TCRdb to the early 2020s). Broadly, across the study: Collaborator samples came from the United States, Italy and Spain and covered acute and convalescent phases of COVID-19. The prospective study material was composed of cDNA or gDNA derived from T cells, B-cell-depleted T cells, or PBMCs. Deeply sampled blood TCRbeta repertoires from subjects exposed to, actively infected with, or recovered from COVID-19 were included in the dataset. The repertoires were released in a freely available public database intended as a resource for research on the immune response to SARS-CoV-2. The samples were drawn from the first 160 participants of the ongoing ImmuneRACE study and from about 1,200 subjects provided by 6 global collaborators. Nearly every sample came with metadata listing a de-identified subject ID, COVID-19 status, age in years and sex. Where available, HLA class I and class II types were taken from metadata supplied by the sample provider and were not determined by assay-based typing.

The germline V gene sets CDR1 to SGHTA and CDR2 to FQGNSA. V was cut back by 1 base and J by 4 bases, leaving a gap of 8 bases between them. The CDR3 has 14 amino acids, counting the end cysteine and phenylalanine. The only DNA kept is the CDR3, 42 bases in frame from the first base. TCRbeta CDR3 regions were amplified from genomic DNA using the immunoSEQ Assay, a bias-controlled multiplex PCR. The authors' analysis ran thus. The number of nucleated cells in each sample was estimated from the amplification of reference gene primers within the assay. To quantify the absolute abundance of each unique TCRbeta CDR3 rearrangement, sequence reads were collapsed and filtered. For each sample, productive Simpson clonality was calculated as the square root of Simpson's diversity index across productive rearrangements. TCRdb mirrors the immuneACCESS table, restricted to in-frame sequences. Some clones are absent from its copies; in checked studies, under half trace to an unresolved V gene, and the reason for the others is unknown. The DNA gave D and trimming, while V, J and clone size come from that table. For this sample the table gives approximately 230,000 clones, of which under 90% were detected only once. The ten top clones hold less than 20% of the sample.

In the prospective study, participants were about 18 to 90 years old, resided in 25 or so geographic areas of the United States, and were enrolled through a virtual design. To assign participants to cohorts, the prospective study relied on clinical history that participants themselves reported in a screening survey and a study questionnaire. Recovered participants in ImmuneRACE Cohort 3 were defined as having two consecutive negative NP/OP PCR tests, clearance from a healthcare professional, or resolution of symptoms. Each participant in the prospective study had whole blood, serum and a nasopharyngeal or oropharyngeal swab collected by mobile phlebotomists. Additional blood draws and questionnaires over an approximately two-month period could optionally be provided by prospective study participants. Before DNA extraction, prospective study blood samples were shipped either frozen or at room temperature.

The study at large found these results: The quantity of clinical and demographic metadata differed by source and by participant and was supplied without curation.

With respect to this clone: Its antigen is unknown. Base quality data are lacking; no much larger clone is found one base away.

The rearranged chain carries TRBV7-2 and TRBJ1-3, and TRBD1 may be the D gene, going by 6 matching bases. The receptor was derived from a man aged 18 to 30 who had recovered from COVID-19. Sequencing was performed on PBMCs or T cells enriched from blood (not recorded which). The CDR3 reads as follows: CASSLEGEGNTIYF. The nucleotide sequence reads TGTGCCAGCAGCTTAGAGGGGGAAGGAAACACCATATATTTT.